This T cell receptor beta chain was profiled in a study of preoperative IRX-2 immunotherapy in early breast cancer. Here immunoSEQ multiplex PCR was the method, and the copy in TCRdb shows in-frame clones only, minus some. The data show 95,000 to 100,000 clones, with 86% seen just once and roughly 1.9% held by the top ten. The CDR3 contains 14 residues. V lost 3 bases to trimming and J lost 8 bases; unmatched junction nucleotides: 5. CDR1 is SGHNT, CDR2 YENEEA, per germline. Only a few counts were recorded for this clone. Treatment noted: preoperative locoregional IRX-2 cytokine immunotherapy. Patients received preoperative, locoregional IRX-2 cytokine immunotherapy in a phase Ib study.

This receptor was taken from a human donor with breast cancer. This rearrangement joins TRBV11-3 to TRBJ2-3, with 10 bases that match TRBD2. Sequences were derived from tumor tissue, sampled after IRX-2 immunotherapy. In DNA, the CDR3 is TGTGCCAGCAGCTTGGTGTTAGCGGGGGGTACGCAGTATTTT. Its translation is CASSLVLAGGTQYF.